This T cell receptor beta chain was observed in a study of blood T cell repertoires in COVID-19. Background on the study: Collection of acute and convalescent COVID-19 samples took place in the United States, Italy and Spain.

This clone has just a few counts. Original methodology: Reference gene primer amplification gave estimated nucleated cell counts. Sequencing used immunoSEQ multiplex PCR; TCRdb keeps in-frame clones, though not all of them. The V and J calls and clone size were taken over from that table, and D and trimming were inferred from the DNA. This sample has 110,000 to 150,000 clones, with about 87% found just once. CDR3 length equals 15 residues. V was clipped by 0 bases and J by 5 bases, with 14 bases between them. Per germline, CDR1 SGHRS and CDR2 YFSETQ. The TCR sequence derives from a human donor in a cohort sampled during active COVID-19. The chain has TRBV5-1 and TRBJ1-2; D ambiguous. The sample taken for sequencing was peripheral blood. The CDR3 DNA sequence: TGCGCCAGCAGCTTGGGCGCTTTACTTGGTTATGGCTACACCTTC. It is translated as CASSLGALLGYGYTF. The whole variable domain, filled in from reference TRBV5-1 and TRBJ1-2, reads KAGVTQTPRYLIKTRGQQVTLSCSPISGHRSVSWYQQTPGQGLQFLFEYFSETQRNKGNFPGRFSGRQFSNSRSEMNVSTLELGDSALYLCASSLGALLGYGYTFGSGTRLTVV.